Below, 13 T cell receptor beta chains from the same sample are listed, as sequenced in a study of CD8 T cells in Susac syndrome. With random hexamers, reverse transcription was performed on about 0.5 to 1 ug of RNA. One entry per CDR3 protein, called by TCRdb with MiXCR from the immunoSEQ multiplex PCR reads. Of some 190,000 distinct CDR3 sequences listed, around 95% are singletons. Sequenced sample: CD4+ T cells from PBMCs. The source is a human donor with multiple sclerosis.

The CDR3 protein is CASSLIDGYTF. The DNA of the CDR3 is TGTGCCAGCAGCTTAATCGATGGCTACACCTTC. The J gene is TRBJ1-2, the V gene TRBV7-9; D not resolved. Germline CDR1 SEHNR, CDR2 FQNEAQ (reference sequence). V lost 2 bases, J lost 6 bases, and 4 bases lay in between. CDR3 length equals 11 residues.

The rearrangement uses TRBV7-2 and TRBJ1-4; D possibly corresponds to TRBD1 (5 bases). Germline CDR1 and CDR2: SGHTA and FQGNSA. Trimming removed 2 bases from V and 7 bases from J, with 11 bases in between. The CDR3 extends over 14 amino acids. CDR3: CASSLQTGREKLFF. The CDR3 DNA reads TGTGCCAGCAGCTTACAAACGGGACGTGAAAAACTGTTTTTT.

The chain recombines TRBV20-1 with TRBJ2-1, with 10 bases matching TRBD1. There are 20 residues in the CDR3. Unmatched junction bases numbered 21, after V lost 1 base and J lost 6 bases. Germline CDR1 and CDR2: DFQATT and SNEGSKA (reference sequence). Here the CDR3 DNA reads TGCAGTGCTAGAGCCGTAACCTCGACCGGGGACAGGGGATGGCTCAATGAGCAGTTCTTC. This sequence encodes CSARAVTSTGDRGWLNEQFF.

For the CDR3, the DNA is TGCAGTGCTAGAGATACCCGGGACGAGACCCAGTACTTC. This sequence encodes CSARDTRDETQYF. J is TRBJ2-5 and V is TRBV20-1, with D perhaps being TRBD1 or TRBD2 (5 bases each). The germline V gene encodes CDR1 DFQATT and CDR2 SNEGSKA (reference sequence). The V and J ends lost 0 bases and 5 bases respectively, with 10 bases between them. The CDR3 covers 13 residues.

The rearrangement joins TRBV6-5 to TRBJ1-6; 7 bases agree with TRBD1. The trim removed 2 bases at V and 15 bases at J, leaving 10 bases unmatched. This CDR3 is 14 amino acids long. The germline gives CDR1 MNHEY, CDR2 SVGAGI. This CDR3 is CASSYAWDSTHLHF. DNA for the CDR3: TGTGCCAGCAGTTACGCCTGGGACAGTACCCACCTCCACTTT.

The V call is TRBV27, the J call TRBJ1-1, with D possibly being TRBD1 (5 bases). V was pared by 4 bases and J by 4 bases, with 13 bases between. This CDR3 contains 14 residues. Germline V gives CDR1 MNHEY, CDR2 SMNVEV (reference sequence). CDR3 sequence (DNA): TGTGCCAGCAGTTCCCAGATGAGGGGCACTGAAGCTTTCTTT. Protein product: CASSSQMRGTEAFF.

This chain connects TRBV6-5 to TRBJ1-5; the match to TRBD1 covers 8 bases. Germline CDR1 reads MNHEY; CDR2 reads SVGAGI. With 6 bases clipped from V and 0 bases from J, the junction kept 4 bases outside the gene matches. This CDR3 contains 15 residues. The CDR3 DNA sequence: TGTGCCAGCAGCCGACAGGGGATTAGCAATCAGCCCCAGCATTTT. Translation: CASSRQGISNQPQHF.

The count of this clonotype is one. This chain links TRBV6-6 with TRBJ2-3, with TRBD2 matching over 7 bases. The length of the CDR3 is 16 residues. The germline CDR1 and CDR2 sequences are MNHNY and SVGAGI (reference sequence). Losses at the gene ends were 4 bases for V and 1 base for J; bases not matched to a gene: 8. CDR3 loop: CASSSLMAGGTDTQYF. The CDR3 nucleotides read TGTGCCAGCAGTTCCCTGATGGCGGGGGGCACAGATACGCAGTATTTT.

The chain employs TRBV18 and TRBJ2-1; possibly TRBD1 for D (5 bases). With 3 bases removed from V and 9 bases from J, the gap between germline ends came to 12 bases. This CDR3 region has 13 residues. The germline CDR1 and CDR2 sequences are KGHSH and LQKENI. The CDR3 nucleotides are TGTGCCAGCTCACCCGCGAGTCAGGGTGAGCAGTTCTTC. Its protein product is CASSPASQGEQFF. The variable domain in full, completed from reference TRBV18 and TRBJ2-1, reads NAGVMQNPRHLVRRRGQEARLRCSPMKGHSHVYWYRQLPEEGLKFMVYLQKENIIDESGMPKERFSAEFPKEGPSILRIQQVVRGDSAAYFCASSPASQGEQFFGPGTRLTVL.

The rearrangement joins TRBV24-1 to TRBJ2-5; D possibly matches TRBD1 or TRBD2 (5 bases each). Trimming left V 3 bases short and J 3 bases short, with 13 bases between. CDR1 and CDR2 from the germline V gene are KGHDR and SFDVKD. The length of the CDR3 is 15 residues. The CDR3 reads CATSDPRDGKETQYF. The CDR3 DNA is TGTGCCACCAGTGATCCTCGGGACGGAAAAGAGACCCAGTACTTC.

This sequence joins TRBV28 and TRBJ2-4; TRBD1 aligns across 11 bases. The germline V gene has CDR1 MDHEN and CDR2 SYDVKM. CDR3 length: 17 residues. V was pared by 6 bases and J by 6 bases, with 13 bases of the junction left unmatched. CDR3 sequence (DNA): TGTGCCAGCAGGCCTATGGAGTGGACAGGGGGCGGAAACATTCAGTACTTC. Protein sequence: CASRPMEWTGGGNIQYF.

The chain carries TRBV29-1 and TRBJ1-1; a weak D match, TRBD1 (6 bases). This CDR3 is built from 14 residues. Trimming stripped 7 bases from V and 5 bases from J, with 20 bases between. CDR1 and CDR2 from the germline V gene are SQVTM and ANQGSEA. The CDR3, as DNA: TGCAGCGCCAACGAACAGGGTTTTGGGACTGAAGCTTTCTTT. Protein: CSANEQGFGTEAFF.

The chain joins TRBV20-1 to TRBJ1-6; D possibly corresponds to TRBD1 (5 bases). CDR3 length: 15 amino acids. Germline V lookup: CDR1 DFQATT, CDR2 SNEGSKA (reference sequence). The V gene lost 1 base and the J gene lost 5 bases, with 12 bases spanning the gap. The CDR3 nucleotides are TGCAGTGCTAGAGCGGTCGAAGGGGATAATTCACCCCTCCACTTT. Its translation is CSARAVEGDNSPLHF.